Sequencing of this T cell receptor beta chain was carried out in a study of T-cell memory formation after mild COVID-19 (dated by TCRdb to about 2021). Looking at the study overall: TCR sequence clusters from the two donors were found to be largely donor specific. In a couple of donors, T-cell clones that expanded and contracted after mild COVID-19 were tracked by sequencing TCRalpha and TCRbeta repertoires over time. The cohort was made up of two young adult volunteers, one female and one male, who were previously healthy. Results and caveats for the whole study, not just this receptor: Whether the second-wave clones peaking on day 37 were SARS-CoV-2 specific was not confirmed. The study included only two mild cases, and larger cohorts that include severe cases with pre-infection samples were judged to be necessary. Contracting CD4+ clones were located mainly in the CM and EM memory subsets, whereas CD8+ clones were found to be enriched in EMRA. Balanced CD4/CD8 phenotypes were observed for clones contracting from day 15 to 85, whereas a bias towards CD4+ was observed for a second wave of clones expanding from day 15 to 37. Some responding clones were detected in pre-infection memory, which suggested that pre-existing cross-reactive memory T cells had joined the SARS-CoV-2 response.

PBMCs were isolated by Ficoll-Paque density gradient centrifugation. This clonotype was observed at least ten times. This clone's antigen is unknown. Within one base of it there is no much larger clone, and no base qualities were kept. V was cut back by 8 bases and J by 2 bases, leaving a gap of 13 bases between them. CDR3 length: 14 amino acids, cysteine to phenylalanine. Only the CDR3 region is kept as DNA, spanning 42 bases read in frame from base 1. The germline V gene provides CDR1 MDHEN and CDR2 SYDVKM. Sequencing relied on an Illumina NovaSeq 6000. TCRalpha and TCRbeta cDNA libraries were constructed by 5'RACE with constant-segment primers, with sample barcodes and unique molecular identifiers being introduced. RNA was extracted from every sample with Trizol reagent. Library amplification was performed in two PCR steps, and a second sample barcode and Illumina TruSeq adapters were introduced in the second step. The libraries were sequenced on an Illumina NovaSeq using 2 x 150 bp paired-end reads. On the study's bioinformatics: Demultiplexing of reads and collapsing into UMI-guided consensus sequences were performed with migec v1.2.7. Using mixcr v2.1.11, UMI consensuses were aligned to TRA and TRB V and J templates and then assembled into clonotypes. A clonotype was counted as expanded or contracted only if both edgeR and NoisET called the change significant, with noise models trained on biological replicates. For edgeR calls, the thresholds were a false discovery rate-adjusted p below 0.01 and a log2 fold-change of 1. As an exploratory analysis of dynamics, max-normalized trajectories of the 1000 most abundant clonotypes were examined with PCA combined with hierarchical clustering. Separately sequenced CD4+ and CD8+ repertoires were used to assign a CD4 or CD8 phenotype to each responding clone. The raw public reads went through TCRdb reprocessing: fastp at Q25, MiXCR clone calling, in-frame beta chains kept. Records with the same CDR3 protein are collapsed into one entry carrying the most frequent genes and DNA. V and J calls and clone size were set by TCRdb, not the authors. The sample table shows 270,000 or so distinct CDR3 sequences, and approximately 19% are seen once. The ten most abundant clones make up around 23% of the sample.

The clonotype originates from a man aged 18 to 35 who had mild COVID-19 (a few samples of this study predate the infection). The sample titles of this study are shuffled in the database, so cell type and time point are left out; the donor was told from shared clones. The sequence links TRBV28 to TRBJ1-5, with the D gene not clear enough to name. The sample was PBMCs or a T cell subset sorted from them (not recorded which). The DNA reads TGTGCCAGCCTACTGCACACGGGCAATCAGCCCCAGCATTTT. Its protein is CASLLHTGNQPQHF.